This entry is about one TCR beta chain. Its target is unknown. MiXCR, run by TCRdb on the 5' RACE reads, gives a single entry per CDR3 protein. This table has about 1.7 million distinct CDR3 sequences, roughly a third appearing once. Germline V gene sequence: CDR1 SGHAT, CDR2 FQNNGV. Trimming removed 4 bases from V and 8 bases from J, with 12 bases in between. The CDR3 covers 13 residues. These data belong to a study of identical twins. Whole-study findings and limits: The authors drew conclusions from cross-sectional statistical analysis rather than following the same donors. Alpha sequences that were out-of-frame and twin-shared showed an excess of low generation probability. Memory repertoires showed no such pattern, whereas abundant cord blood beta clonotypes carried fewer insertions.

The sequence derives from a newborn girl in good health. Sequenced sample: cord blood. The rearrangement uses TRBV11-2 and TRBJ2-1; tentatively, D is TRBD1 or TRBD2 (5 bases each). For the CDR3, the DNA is TGTGCCAGCAGCTATCCAGGGAGAGATGAGCAGTTCTTC. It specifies CASSYPGRDEQFF.